The 5 T cell receptor beta chains in this list originate from one sample, sequenced in a study of shared clonotypes between healthy human individuals (dated by TCRdb to between 2020 and 2021). Library preparation used the immunoSEQ multiplex PCR assay. What TCRdb holds here is the immuneACCESS table cut down to in-frame rearrangements. Part of the clones is not present; checked against another copy, under half of the missing clones reflect an unresolved V gene, and the others are unexplained. The sample includes around 2,000,000 clones, with about 94% observed a single time. The ten largest account for roughly 1.2% of the sample. CD8 naive samples consisted of CD45RO-negative cells that were positively selected for CCR7, yielding a CD45RA+CCR7+ population without TemRA cells. Sequencing used naive CD8+ T cells sorted from blood. This specimen's cell subset or site label, per the study, means: CD45RA+CCR7+. Every receptor here comes from a young man in good health.

This chain joins TRBV11-2 and TRBJ1-2; D call uncertain. V lost 1 base, J lost 2 bases, and 11 bases lay in between. The CDR3 sequence is 15 residues long. Germline lookup yields CDR1 SGHAT and CDR2 FQNNGV. The CDR3 region has the DNA TGTGCCAGCAGCTTAGTTATTGGCGAAAACTATGGCTACACCTTC. This sequence encodes CASSLVIGENYGYTF.

Details on this clone: This same CDR3 is encoded by further DNA sequences in the sample. The rearrangement joins TRBV27 to TRBJ1-2; weak D call: TRBD1 (5 bases). The germline V gene encodes CDR1 MNHEY and CDR2 SMNVEV (reference sequence). This CDR3 region has 14 residues. The V gene lost 0 bases and the J gene lost 3 bases, with 8 bases spanning the gap. The CDR3: CASSLSGADYGYTF. The CDR3 bases are TGTGCCAGCAGTTTATCAGGGGCGGACTATGGCTACACCTTC.

Written as DNA, the CDR3 is TGCGCCAGCAGCCAAGATCCATCGGGGATAACCTACGAGCAGTACTTC. The encoded protein is CASSQDPSGITYEQYF. The rearrangement joins TRBV4-1 to TRBJ2-7; possibly TRBD2 for D (5 bases). Germline CDR1 MGHRA, CDR2 YSYEKL. The CDR3 has 16 amino acids. V was clipped by 0 bases and J by 2 bases, with 14 bases between them.

This chain connects TRBV6-5 to TRBJ2-7, with TRBD2 identical over 11 bases. Germline CDR1 MNHEY, CDR2 SVGAGI. The V and J ends lost 2 bases and 5 bases, in that order; junction bases with no gene match: 2. CDR3 length: 14 amino acids. Here the CDR3 reads CASSYGSGRDEQYF. The CDR3 bases are TGTGCCAGCAGTTACGGTAGCGGGAGGGACGAGCAGTACTTC.

A word on this clone: The junction and the germline gene differ at one end; a read error may be behind it. The chain is built from TRBV7-7 and TRBJ2-3; D is perhaps TRBD1 (5 bases). The CDR3 is made up of 15 amino acids. From germline, CDR1 is SSHAT and CDR2 FNYEAQ (reference sequence). This CDR3 is CASSSSSDNTDTQYF. As DNA, the CDR3 is TGTGCTAGCAGCTCGTCATCGGACAACACAGATACGCAGTATTTT.